A single sample is the source of the 10 T cell receptor beta chains below, sequenced in a study of Ad26.COV2.S vaccination and SARS-CoV-2 variants. Some clones are missing from TCRdb's copy, which holds only in-frame ones; the method was immunoSEQ multiplex PCR. The data hold some 390,000 clones, with 89% observed a single time. Indicated treatment: 19 received Ad26.COV2.S at low or high dose, single or two shots; 5 received placebo; per-sample allocation not given. Day 63 after the first injection of vaccine or placebo was the sampling time. The material was peripheral blood, obtained in a trial of Ad26.COV2.S vaccine versus placebo. The receptors here all came from a person between 18 and 65 years old who received the Ad26.COV2.S COVID-19 vaccine or a placebo.

The chain joins TRBV30 to TRBJ1-1; D remains ambiguous. Trimming stripped 4 bases from V and 10 bases from J, with 19 bases between. The CDR3 runs to 13 residues. The V gene's germline CDR1 is GTSNPN and CDR2 SVGIG (reference sequence). CDR3 residues: CAWKRVGIFRAFF. CDR3 DNA sequence: TGTGCCTGGAAGAGGGTCGGTATCTTTAGAGCTTTCTTT.

The chain employs TRBV28 and TRBJ2-3, with 7 bases aligning to TRBD1. The CDR3 sequence is 11 residues long. V lost 11 bases to trimming and J lost 5 bases; unmatched junction nucleotides: 4. Germline-derived CDR1 and CDR2 are MDHEN and SYDVKM. The CDR3 DNA sequence: TGTGCCCAGGGGGAAGGAGATACGCAGTATTTT. Translation gives CAQGEGDTQYF.

The CDR3 DNA is TGTGCCAGCAGCCCCGAACGACCCACGGGACTAGAGTATAGCGAGCAGTACTTC. Protein product: CASSPERPTGLEYSEQYF. This chain connects TRBV7-2 to TRBJ2-7; 8 bases match TRBD2. With V trimmed by 5 bases and J by 6 bases, 21 bases remained unmatched. The CDR3 has 18 amino acids. From germline, CDR1 is SGHTA and CDR2 FQGNSA. Full variable domain (remainder filled in from reference TRBV7-2 and TRBJ2-7): GAGVSQSPSNKVTEKGKDVELRCDPISGHTALYWYRQSLGQGLEFLIYFQGNSAPDKSGLPSDRFSAERTGGSVSTLTIQRTQQEDSAVYLCASSPERPTGLEYSEQYFGPGTRLTVT.

The chain links TRBV18 to TRBJ2-1; TRBD1 aligns across 10 bases. J gave up 7 bases and V 0 bases, and 6 bases lay outside the gene matches. The CDR3 is 16 amino acids. Germline CDR1 is KGHSH and CDR2 is LQKENI. CDR3 in DNA: TGTGCCAGCTCACCACCGTGGGACAGGGGTTTGAATGAGCAGTTCTTC. It codes for CASSPPWDRGLNEQFF.

The rearrangement uses TRBV28 and TRBJ2-7; D is perhaps TRBD1 (6 bases). Germline V gene lookup returns CDR1 MDHEN and CDR2 SYDVKM. The CDR3 is 12 residues long. Trimming cost V 6 bases and J 7 bases, with 13 bases left between them. CDR3 sequence reads: CASRRTGNEQYF. CDR3 DNA: TGTGCCAGCAGGCGAACAGGGAATGAGCAGTACTTC.

The chain carries TRBV11-3 and TRBJ2-2; TRBD2 might be the D (6 bases). This CDR3 is built from 16 residues. From germline, CDR1 is SGHNT and CDR2 YENEEA. With 6 bases removed from V and 7 bases from J, the gap between germline ends came to 21 bases. CDR3 bases: TGTGCCAGCAGAAGTCCGGGACTCACTAAGGGCGGGGAGCTGTTTTTT. Residues: CASRSPGLTKGGELFF.

The CDR3 spells CASSRGTTSPLHF. CDR3 DNA sequence: TGTGCCAGCAGCCGCGGGACAACTTCACCCCTCCACTTT. This chain links TRBV11-3 with TRBJ1-6, with D possibly TRBD1 on 6 matching bases. CDR3 length: 13 residues. V was trimmed by 5 bases and J by 9 bases, leaving 11 bases between them. Germline CDR1 and CDR2: SGHNT and YENEEA.

The chain uses TRBV20-1 and TRBJ2-7; 7 bases align to TRBD2. Germline CDR1 reads DFQATT; CDR2 reads SNEGSKA (reference sequence). The CDR3 runs 14 residues. Unmatched junction bases numbered 7, after V lost 3 bases and J lost 2 bases. For the CDR3, the DNA is TGCAGTGCTAGTTTGGGCGGGGGTACCTACGAGCAGTACTTC. Protein product: CSASLGGGTYEQYF.

The chain recombines TRBV3-1 (or the pseudogene TRBV3-2) with TRBJ1-6; perhaps TRBD1 as D (5 bases). V was shortened by 4 bases and J by 7 bases, with 14 bases between the two germline ends. The CDR3 runs 15 residues. Germline-derived CDR1 and CDR2 are LGHDT and YNNKEL (reference sequence). CDR3 coding DNA: TGTGCCAGCAGCCTCGTTGACAGCACAAATTCACCCCTCCACTTT. It encodes CASSLVDSTNSPLHF.

The chain recombines TRBV19 with TRBJ2-1; D is unresolved. V lost 1 base and J lost 7, with 11 bases in between. The germline V gene encodes CDR1 LNHDA and CDR2 SQIVND (reference sequence). The CDR3 contains 14 residues. This chain's CDR3 is CASSIGLNSNEQFF. CDR3 sequence (DNA): TGTGCCAGTAGTATAGGGCTCAACTCTAATGAGCAGTTCTTC. Filled out from reference TRBV19 and TRBJ2-1, the complete variable domain reads DGGITQSPKYLFRKEGQNVTLSCEQNLNHDAMYWYRQDPGQGLRLIYYSQIVNDFQKGDIAEGYSVSREKKESFPLTVTSAQKNPTAFYLCASSIGLNSNEQFFGPGTRLTVL.